The 13 T cell receptor beta chains below come from one sample, sequenced in a study of blood T cell repertoires in COVID-19. TCRdb keeps only in-frame clones here, not all; method: immunoSEQ multiplex PCR. The data contain about 59,000 clones, around 70% of them singletons. The sample was peripheral blood. These receptors were collected from a woman aged 70-85 years with acute or convalescent COVID-19.

The chain couples TRBV5-5 to TRBJ1-5; 7 positions agree with TRBD1. The ends lost 0 bases at V and 5 bases at J; junction bases unmatched: 11. CDR3 length: 17 residues. CDR1 SGHKS and CDR2 YYEKEE come from the germline V gene (reference sequence). CDR3 sequence reads: CASSLGDSPIVDQPQHF. CDR3 nucleotide sequence: TGTGCCAGCAGCTTGGGGGACAGTCCTATCGTCGATCAGCCCCAGCATTTT.

The rearrangement uses TRBV7-9 and TRBJ2-1, with a weak D call TRBD1 (6 bases). The CDR3 loop spans 14 amino acids. V was clipped by 3 bases and J by 8 bases, with 14 bases between them. CDR1 and CDR2 from the germline V gene are SEHNR and FQNEAQ (reference sequence). The CDR3 sequence is CASSLHRAWDEQFF. Written as DNA, the CDR3 is TGTGCCAGCAGCTTGCACAGGGCATGGGATGAGCAGTTCTTC.

The V and J genes are TRBV10-2 and TRBJ2-5; maybe TRBD2 (6 bases). Germline CDR1 WSHSY, CDR2 SAAADI. CDR3 size: 14 residues. V lost 6 bases to trimming and J lost 2 bases, with 13 bases between them. The CDR3 sequence: CASSPNAGQETQYF. The DNA of the CDR3 is TGCGCCAGCAGCCCGAATGCGGGACAAGAGACCCAGTACTTC.

The table lists this clone with a count of one. The chain has TRBV10-3 and TRBJ2-5; D is perhaps TRBD1 (5 bases). This CDR3 spans 13 amino acids. V lost 2 bases and J 3 bases, leaving 7 bases between the germline ends. Germline V lookup: CDR1 ENHRY, CDR2 SYGVKD. The CDR3 protein is CAISEQGEETQYF. CDR3 bases: TGTGCCATCAGTGAGCAGGGTGAAGAGACCCAGTACTTC.

The chain is built from TRBV6-1 and TRBJ2-1; 8 nucleotides line up with TRBD2. Germline CDR1 reads MNHNS; CDR2 reads SASEGT. V shed 1 base and J 7 bases; nucleotides not matched to a gene: 6. This CDR3 region has 15 residues. The CDR3 DNA follows: TGTGCCAGCAGTGAAGACCCGGGGGGGCTGAATGAGCAGTTCTTC. Translated, it gives CASSEDPGGLNEQFF.

The V and J genes are TRBV10-3 and TRBJ1-5; 8 bases line up with TRBD1. The CDR3 consists of 14 residues. Germline values: CDR1 ENHRY, CDR2 SYGVKD. The V segment lost 0 bases and the J segment 6 bases; nucleotides outside the gene matches: 1. CDR3 coding DNA: TGTGCCATCAGTGAGTCAGACAGGGGTCAGCCCCAGCATTTT. It is translated as CAISESDRGQPQHF.

This CDR3 is CASSPGHRRFF. CDR3 nucleotide sequence: TGTGCCAGCAGCCCTGGACACCGGCGGTTCTTC. The V gene is TRBV2, the J gene TRBJ2-1; TRBD1 is a possible D gene (5 bases). CDR1 and CDR2 from the germline V gene are SNHLY and FYNNEI. CDR3 length equals 11 residues. V shed 6 bases and J shed 15 bases, with 15 bases lying between them.

This clone was recorded once. The V gene is TRBV7-8, the J gene TRBJ1-2; D is unresolved. Germline V CDR1 and CDR2: SGHVS, FQNEAQ. V shed 0 bases and J shed 1 base, with 6 bases lying between them. The length of the CDR3 is 14 residues. In nucleotides, the CDR3 is TGTGCCAGCAGCTTAGCGTCCAGTAACTATGGCTACACCTTC. Protein product: CASSLASSNYGYTF.

This clone was seen more than once but under ten times. This chain links TRBV30 with TRBJ1-2; tentative D call: TRBD1 (6 bases). Germline CDR1 GTSNPN, CDR2 SVGIG (reference sequence). Trimming removed 0 bases from V and 8 bases from J, with 10 bases in between. The CDR3 totals 12 residues. The CDR3 DNA follows: TGTGCCTGGAGTGTAAGCGGGGGCGGCTACACCTTC. Protein: CAWSVSGGGYTF.

This clone appeared a few times. CDR3 nucleotides: TGTGCCAGCAGCCGCTATGGCTACACCTTC. This gives the protein CASSRYGYTF. This chain links TRBV12-3 or TRBV12-4 with TRBJ1-2, with D unclear. This CDR3 has 10 residues. The ends were cut back, 6 bases at V and 4 bases at J, with 3 bases in the middle.

The rearrangement links TRBV19 to TRBJ2-1; D is undetermined. Germline CDR1 is LNHDA and CDR2 is SQIVND (reference sequence). The ends were cut back, 1 base at V and 3 bases at J, with 4 bases in the middle. The CDR3 consists of 13 residues. CDR3 nucleotides: TGTGCCAGTAGTATAGGAGACTACAATGAGCAGTTCTTC. Amino acid sequence: CASSIGDYNEQFF.

This sequence joins TRBV10-2 and TRBJ1-3; D is unclear. CDR3 size: 15 residues. The V end lost 6 bases, the J end lost 4 bases, and 16 bases lay between the germline ends. The germline gives CDR1 WSHSY, CDR2 SAAADI. CDR3 in DNA: TGCGCCAGCAGGCCGGGTATAGATACCGGAAACACCATATATTTT. This gives the protein CASRPGIDTGNTIYF.

This chain uses TRBV29-1 with TRBJ1-1, with 9 bases fitting TRBD1. Looked up from germline, CDR1 is SQVTM and CDR2 is ANQGSEA. The CDR3 sequence is 15 residues long. V was pared by 4 bases and J by 0 bases, with 6 bases of the junction left unmatched. This CDR3 is CSVAPGDRVNTEAFF. Here the CDR3 DNA reads TGCAGCGTTGCCCCAGGGGACAGGGTGAACACTGAAGCTTTCTTT.